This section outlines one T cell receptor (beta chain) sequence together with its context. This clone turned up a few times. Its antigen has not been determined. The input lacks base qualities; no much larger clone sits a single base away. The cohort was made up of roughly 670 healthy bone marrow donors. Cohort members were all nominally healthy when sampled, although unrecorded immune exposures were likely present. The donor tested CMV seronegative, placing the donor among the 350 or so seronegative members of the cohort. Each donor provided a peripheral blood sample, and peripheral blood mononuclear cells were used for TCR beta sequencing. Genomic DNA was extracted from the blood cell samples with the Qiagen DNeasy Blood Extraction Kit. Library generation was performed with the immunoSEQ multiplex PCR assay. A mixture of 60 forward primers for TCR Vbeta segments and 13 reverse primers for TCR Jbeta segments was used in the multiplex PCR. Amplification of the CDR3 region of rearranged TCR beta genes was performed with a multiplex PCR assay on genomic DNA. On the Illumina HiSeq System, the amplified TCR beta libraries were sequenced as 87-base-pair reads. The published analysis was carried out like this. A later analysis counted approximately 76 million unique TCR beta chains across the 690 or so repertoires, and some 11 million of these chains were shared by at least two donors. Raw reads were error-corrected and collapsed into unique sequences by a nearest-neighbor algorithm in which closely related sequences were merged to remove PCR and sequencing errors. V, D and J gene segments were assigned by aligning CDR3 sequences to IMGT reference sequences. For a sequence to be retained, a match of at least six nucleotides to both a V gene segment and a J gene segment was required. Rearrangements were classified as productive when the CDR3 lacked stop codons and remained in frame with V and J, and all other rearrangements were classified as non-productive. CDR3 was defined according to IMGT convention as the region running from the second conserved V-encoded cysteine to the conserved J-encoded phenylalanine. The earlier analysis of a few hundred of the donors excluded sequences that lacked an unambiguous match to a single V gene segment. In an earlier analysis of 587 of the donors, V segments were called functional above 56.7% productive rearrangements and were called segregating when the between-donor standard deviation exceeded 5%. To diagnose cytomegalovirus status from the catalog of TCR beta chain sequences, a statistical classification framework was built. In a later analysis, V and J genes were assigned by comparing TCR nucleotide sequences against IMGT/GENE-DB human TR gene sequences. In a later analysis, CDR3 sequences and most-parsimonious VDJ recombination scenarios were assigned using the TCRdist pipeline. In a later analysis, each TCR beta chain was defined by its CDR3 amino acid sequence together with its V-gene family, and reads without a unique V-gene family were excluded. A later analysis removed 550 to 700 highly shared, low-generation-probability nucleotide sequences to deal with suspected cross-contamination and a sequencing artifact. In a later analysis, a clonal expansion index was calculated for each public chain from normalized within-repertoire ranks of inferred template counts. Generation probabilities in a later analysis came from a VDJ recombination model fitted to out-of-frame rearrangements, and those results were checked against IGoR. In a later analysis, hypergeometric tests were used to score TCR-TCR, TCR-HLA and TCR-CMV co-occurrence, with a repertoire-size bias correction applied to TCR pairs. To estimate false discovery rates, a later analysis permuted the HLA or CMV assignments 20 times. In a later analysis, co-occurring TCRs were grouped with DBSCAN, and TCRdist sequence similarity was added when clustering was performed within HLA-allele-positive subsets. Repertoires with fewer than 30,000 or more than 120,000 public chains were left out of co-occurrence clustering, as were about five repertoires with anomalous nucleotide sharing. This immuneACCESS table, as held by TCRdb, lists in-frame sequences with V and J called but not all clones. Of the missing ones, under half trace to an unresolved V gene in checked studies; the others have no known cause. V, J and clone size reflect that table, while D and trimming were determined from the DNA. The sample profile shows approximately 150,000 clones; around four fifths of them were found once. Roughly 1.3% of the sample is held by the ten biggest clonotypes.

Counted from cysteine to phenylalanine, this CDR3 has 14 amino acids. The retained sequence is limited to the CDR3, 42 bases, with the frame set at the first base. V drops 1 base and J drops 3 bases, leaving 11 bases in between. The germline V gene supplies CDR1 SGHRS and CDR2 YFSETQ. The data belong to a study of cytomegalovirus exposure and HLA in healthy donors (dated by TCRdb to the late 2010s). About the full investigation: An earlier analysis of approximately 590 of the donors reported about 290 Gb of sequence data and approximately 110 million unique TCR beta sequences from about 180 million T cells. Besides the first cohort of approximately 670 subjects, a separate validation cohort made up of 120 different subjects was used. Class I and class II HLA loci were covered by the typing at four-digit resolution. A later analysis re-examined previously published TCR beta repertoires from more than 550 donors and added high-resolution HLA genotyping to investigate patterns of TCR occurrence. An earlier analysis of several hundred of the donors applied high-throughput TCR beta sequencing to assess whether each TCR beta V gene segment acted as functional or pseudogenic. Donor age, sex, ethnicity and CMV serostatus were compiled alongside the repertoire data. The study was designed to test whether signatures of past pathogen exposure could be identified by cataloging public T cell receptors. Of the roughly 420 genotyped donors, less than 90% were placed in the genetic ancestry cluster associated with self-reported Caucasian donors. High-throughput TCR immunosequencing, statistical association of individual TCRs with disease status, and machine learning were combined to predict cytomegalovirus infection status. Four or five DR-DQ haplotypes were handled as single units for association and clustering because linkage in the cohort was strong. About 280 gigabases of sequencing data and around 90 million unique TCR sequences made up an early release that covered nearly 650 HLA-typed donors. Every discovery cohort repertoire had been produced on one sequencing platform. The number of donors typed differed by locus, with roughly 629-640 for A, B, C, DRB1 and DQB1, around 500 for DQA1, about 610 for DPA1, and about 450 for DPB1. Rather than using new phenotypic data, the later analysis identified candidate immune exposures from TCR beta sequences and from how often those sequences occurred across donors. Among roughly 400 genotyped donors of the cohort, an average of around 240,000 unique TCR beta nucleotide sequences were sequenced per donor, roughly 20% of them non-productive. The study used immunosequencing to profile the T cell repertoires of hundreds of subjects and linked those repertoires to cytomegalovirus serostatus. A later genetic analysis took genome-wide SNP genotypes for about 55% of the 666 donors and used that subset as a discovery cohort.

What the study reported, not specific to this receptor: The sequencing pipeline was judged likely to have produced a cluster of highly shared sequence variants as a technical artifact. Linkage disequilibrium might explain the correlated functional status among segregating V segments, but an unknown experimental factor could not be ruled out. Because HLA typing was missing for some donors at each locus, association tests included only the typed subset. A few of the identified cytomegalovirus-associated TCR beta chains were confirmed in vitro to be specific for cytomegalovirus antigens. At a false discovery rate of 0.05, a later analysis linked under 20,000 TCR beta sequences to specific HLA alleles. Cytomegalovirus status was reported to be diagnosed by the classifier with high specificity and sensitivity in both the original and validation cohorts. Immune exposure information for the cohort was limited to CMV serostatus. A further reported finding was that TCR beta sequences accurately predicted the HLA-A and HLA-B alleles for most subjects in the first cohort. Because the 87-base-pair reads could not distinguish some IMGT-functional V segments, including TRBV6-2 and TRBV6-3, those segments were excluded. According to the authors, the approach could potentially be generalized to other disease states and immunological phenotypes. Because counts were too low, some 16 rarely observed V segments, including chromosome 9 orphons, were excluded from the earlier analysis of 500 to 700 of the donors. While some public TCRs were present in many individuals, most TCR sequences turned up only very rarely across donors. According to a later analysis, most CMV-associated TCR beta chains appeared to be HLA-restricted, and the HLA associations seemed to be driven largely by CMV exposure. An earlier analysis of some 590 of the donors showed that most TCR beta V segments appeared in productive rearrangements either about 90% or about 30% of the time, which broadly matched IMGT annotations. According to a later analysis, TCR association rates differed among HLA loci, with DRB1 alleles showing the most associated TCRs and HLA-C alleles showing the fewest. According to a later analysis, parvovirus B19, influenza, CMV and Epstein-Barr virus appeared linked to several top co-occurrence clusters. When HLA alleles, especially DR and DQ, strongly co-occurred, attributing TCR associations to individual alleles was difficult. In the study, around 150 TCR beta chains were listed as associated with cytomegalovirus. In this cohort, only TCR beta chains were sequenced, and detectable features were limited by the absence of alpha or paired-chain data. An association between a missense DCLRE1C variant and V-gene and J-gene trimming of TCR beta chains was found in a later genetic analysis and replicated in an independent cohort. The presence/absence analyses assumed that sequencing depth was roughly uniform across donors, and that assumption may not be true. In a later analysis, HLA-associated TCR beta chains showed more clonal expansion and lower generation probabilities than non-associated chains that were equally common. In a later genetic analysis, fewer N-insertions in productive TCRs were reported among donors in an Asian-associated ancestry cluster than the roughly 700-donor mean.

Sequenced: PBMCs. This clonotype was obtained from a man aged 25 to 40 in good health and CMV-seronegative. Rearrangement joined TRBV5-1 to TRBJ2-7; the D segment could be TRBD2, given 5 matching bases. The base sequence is TGCGCCAGCAGCTTGACCACTAGTAGCTACGAGCAGTACTTC. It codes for CASSLTTSSYEQYF.